Each of the 25 T cell receptor beta chains below was sequenced from the same sample in a study of naive and memory T cell subsets. The study's findings and limits: Naive repertoires, especially CD8, held a few larger clonotypes, possibly memory cells re-expressing CD45RA.

No cognate antigen is known for these TCRs. Two oligonucleotides, mixed equimolar, formed the beta constant-region primer covering TRBC1 and TRBC2. Ligated cDNA was amplified by four rounds of PCR with nested alpha and beta constant-region primers and SP2. TCRdb reprocessed the UMI-ligation and nested PCR reads with MiXCR, giving one entry per CDR3 protein. The sample includes 90,000 to 120,000 distinct CDR3 sequences, more than 14% seen only once; the top ten take around 2.8%. Sequencing was carried out using naive CD8+ T cells from blood. The origin of the receptors is a human donor in good health.

This clonotype was seen only a few times. The chain is built from TRBV7-9 and TRBJ2-3, with D possibly matching TRBD1 (7 bases). V lost 8 bases and J 3 bases, leaving 12 bases between the germline ends. The V gene's germline CDR1 is SEHNR and CDR2 FQNEAQ (reference sequence). There are 13 residues in the CDR3. The CDR3 bases are TGTGCCAGCGAGGCAGGGGGGACAGATACGCAGTATTTT. The encoded protein is CASEAGGTDTQYF.

Notes on this clonotype: A read error is likely, as this CDR3 ends without the conserved phenylalanine or tryptophan. The gene calls are TRBV6-5 and TRBJ2-3, with 13 bases that match TRBD2. The V gene end was trimmed by 5 bases and the J gene end by 1 base; junction bases not matched to a gene: 3. CDR3 length equals 16 residues. Germline CDR1 reads MNHEY; CDR2 reads SVGAGI. CDR3 region: CASSAGLAGGTDTQYI. In DNA form, the CDR3 reads TGTGCCAGCAGTGCCGGACTAGCGGGGGGCACAGATACGCAGTATATT.

This clonotype appeared a few times. The V call is TRBV4-2, the J call TRBJ2-3; TRBD2 is a possible D gene (5 bases). V was cut by 4 bases and J by 2 bases, with 19 bases left in between. This CDR3 comprises 17 residues. Germline V gene lookup returns CDR1 LGHNA and CDR2 YNFKEQ. The CDR3 spells CASSPLGSPADTDTQYF. The CDR3, as DNA: TGTGCCAGCAGCCCCCTCGGTAGTCCAGCGGACACAGATACGCAGTATTTT.

This clonotype was counted only a few times. J is TRBJ2-3 and V is TRBV4-2; D might be TRBD2 (5 bases). Trimming took 1 base from V and 0 from J, leaving 14 bases between them. CDR1 and CDR2 from the germline V gene are LGHNA and YNFKEQ. CDR3 length equals 17 residues. CDR3 coding DNA: TGTGCCAGCAGCCAAGTCGGACTTGGAACCAGCACAGATACGCAGTATTTT. Encoded protein: CASSQVGLGTSTDTQYF.

This clonotype was observed a handful of times. The chain uses TRBV24-1 and TRBJ2-2; TRBD1 matches 7 bases. This CDR3 contains 19 residues. Germline CDR1 is KGHDR and CDR2 is SFDVKD. Trimming cost V 3 bases and J 0 bases; bases outside gene matches: 12. The DNA of the CDR3 is TGTGCCACCAGTGATATCCGATCAGACAGGGTAGCGAACACCGGGGAGCTGTTTTTT. It yields the protein CATSDIRSDRVANTGELFF.

The rearrangement joins TRBV3-2 to TRBJ2-1; TRBD1 was called by the table and not checked on the DNA. TRBV3-2 is reported as a pseudogene. CDR3 length: 21 amino acids. CDR3 protein: CASSHPTPRQGLYCSYNEQFF. Written as DNA, the CDR3 is TGTGCCAGCAGTCACCCAACACCAAGACAGGGGCTTTACTGCTCCTACAATGAGCAGTTCTTC.

This clonotype has at least ten counts. V gene TRBV4-3 combines with J gene TRBJ2-2; 9 bases map to TRBD1. V shed 4 bases and J 6 bases; nucleotides not matched to a gene: 6. Germline CDR1 reads LGHNA; CDR2 reads YSLEER. The CDR3 contains 15 residues. This chain's CDR3 is CASSREWTGAGELFF. The CDR3 DNA reads TGCGCCAGCAGCCGGGAATGGACAGGGGCCGGGGAGCTGTTTTTT.

This clonotype was observed a handful of times. The rearrangement links TRBV2 to TRBJ1-4, with a tentative D call TRBD1 (5 bases). Germline assignment: CDR1 SNHLY and CDR2 FYNNEI. This CDR3 region has 13 residues. The V end was cut by 7 bases, the J end by 5 bases, with 11 bases between. This chain's CDR3 is CASTPRGNEKLFF. For the CDR3, the DNA is TGTGCCAGCACGCCCCGGGGCAATGAAAAACTGTTTTTT.

Many counts were recorded for this clonotype. The CDR3 reads CASSVQGTPNTEAFF. CDR3 nucleotides: TGTGCCAGCAGCGTACAGGGGACACCGAACACTGAAGCTTTCTTT. The rearrangement joins TRBV9 to TRBJ1-1; D perhaps matches TRBD1 (6 bases). This CDR3 is 15 amino acids long. Germline CDR1 SGDLS, CDR2 YYNGEE. The V and J ends lost 1 base and 1 base respectively, with 11 bases between them.

This clonotype was detected ten times or more. The chain combines TRBV19 with TRBJ1-1; D not resolved. The V and J ends lost 0 bases and 4 bases respectively, with 3 bases between them. The V gene's germline CDR1 is LNHDA and CDR2 SQIVND (reference sequence). The CDR3 covers 12 residues. The CDR3 here is CASSIDGTEAFF. In DNA, the CDR3 is TGTGCCAGTAGTATAGATGGCACTGAAGCTTTCTTT.

The CDR3 protein is CSVEGDERPNEQFF. The CDR3 region has the DNA TGCAGCGTTGAAGGGGACGAAAGGCCTAATGAGCAGTTCTTC. The chain combines TRBV29-1 with TRBJ2-1; D could derive from TRBD1 or TRBD2 (5 bases each). This CDR3 contains 14 residues. Germline assignment: CDR1 SQVTM and CDR2 ANQGSEA. V was pared by 1 base and J by 7 bases, with 14 bases between.

This clonotype came up many times. The chain links TRBV21-1 to TRBJ1-1. TRBV21-1 is a pseudogene locus. The CDR3 extends over 16 amino acids. The CDR3 coding sequence is TGTGCCAGCAGCAAAGAAGATGGCATCTCGAACACTGAAGCTTTCTTT. This codes for CASSKEDGISNTEAFF.

The V gene is TRBV5-1, the J gene TRBJ1-6, with D possibly being TRBD1 (6 bases). Germline V gene data show CDR1 as SGHRS and CDR2 as YFSETQ. The CDR3 is made up of 15 amino acids. Trimming shortened V by 4 bases and J by 5 bases, and 13 bases separated the two germline ends. CDR3 bases: TGCGCCAGCAGCCCAGGGACACCCGATAATTCACCCCTCCACTTT. The encoded protein is CASSPGTPDNSPLHF.

This clonotype came up many times. The chain joins TRBV15 to TRBJ1-1; D is ambiguous. The CDR3 runs to 13 residues. Trimming shortened V by 8 bases and J by 4 bases, and 14 bases separated the two germline ends. Germline V gene data show CDR1 as LNHNV and CDR2 as YYDKDF (reference sequence). The DNA for the CDR3 is TGTGCCACCGAAAATCCAACGCGCACTGAAGCTTTCTTT. This codes for CATENPTRTEAFF.

The chain joins TRBV7-6 to TRBJ2-3; TRBD1 matches 7 bases. V trimming: 5 bases; J trimming: 8 bases; junction bases outside the gene matches: 7. The CDR3 length is 13 residues. The V gene's germline CDR1 is SGHVS and CDR2 FNYEAQ. The chain's CDR3 is CASSTGEDGTQYF. The CDR3 coding sequence is TGTGCCAGCAGCACAGGGGAAGACGGTACGCAGTATTTT.

This clonotype was observed a handful of times. V usage is TRBV9 and J usage is TRBJ2-1; TRBD1 agrees at 7 bases. The V and J ends lost 4 bases and 5 bases, in that order; junction bases with no gene match: 9. Germline V gives CDR1 SGDLS, CDR2 YYNGEE. The CDR3 sequence is 15 residues long. CDR3 sequence reads: CASSKQTGTNNEQFF. CDR3 nucleotides: TGTGCCAGCAGCAAACAGACAGGGACAAACAATGAGCAGTTCTTC.

This clonotype appeared a few times. This chain links TRBV3-1 with TRBJ1-2; D not resolved. Germline V gives CDR1 LGHDT, CDR2 YNNKEL (reference sequence). CDR3 size: 16 residues. Trimming took 3 bases from V and 8 from J, leaving 22 bases between them. CDR3 amino acids: CASSHQAYFPLDGYTF. The CDR3 DNA follows: TGTGCCAGCAGCCATCAAGCCTACTTCCCCCTTGACGGCTACACCTTC.

The rearrangement joins TRBV30 to TRBJ1-1, with D hard to call. The germline gives CDR1 GTSNPN, CDR2 SVGIG (reference sequence). The CDR3 extends over 11 amino acids. Between the trimmed V and J ends, which lost 1 base and 7 bases, there was a span of 7 bases. The DNA of the CDR3 is TGTGCCTGGAGTGCGTGGAGTGAAGCTTTCTTT. Amino acid sequence: CAWSAWSEAFF.

The gene calls are TRBV5-1 and TRBJ1-2; the D is unclear. This CDR3 has 13 residues. Germline values: CDR1 SGHRS, CDR2 YFSETQ. The V gene lost 1 base and the J gene lost 3 bases, with 7 bases spanning the gap. The chain's CDR3 is CASSLPHDYGYTF. In DNA form, the CDR3 reads TGCGCCAGCAGCTTGCCCCACGACTATGGCTACACCTTC.

The genes are TRBV11-3 and TRBJ2-1; no clear D. V shed 3 bases and J shed 2 bases, with 5 bases lying between them. The CDR3 loop spans 13 amino acids. CDR1 and CDR2 from the germline V gene are SGHNT and YENEEA. The CDR3 DNA sequence: TGTGCCAGCAGCTTTGGGACCTACAATGAGCAGTTCTTC. Translating it yields CASSFGTYNEQFF.

At least ten counts were recorded for this clonotype. V and J are TRBV20-1 and TRBJ1-1, with D perhaps matching TRBD1 (6 bases). This CDR3 contains 13 residues. The germline V gene has CDR1 DFQATT and CDR2 SNEGSKA (reference sequence). The germline V and J ends were trimmed by 0 bases and 3 bases, with 8 bases remaining between them. CDR3 coding DNA: TGCAGTGCTAGAGATAACAGGGACACTGAAGCTTTCTTT. This gives the protein CSARDNRDTEAFF.

This clonotype was counted only a few times. The V gene is TRBV20-1, the J gene TRBJ2-7, with D possibly TRBD2 on 5 matching bases. Deletions cut 5 bases from V and 4 bases from J, with 15 bases between. The CDR3 totals 13 residues. Germline lookup yields CDR1 DFQATT and CDR2 SNEGSKA (reference sequence). The CDR3 sequence: CSAGLSEWYEQYF. CDR3 bases: TGCAGTGCTGGACTCAGCGAGTGGTACGAGCAGTACTTC.

This clonotype was observed at least ten times. V gene TRBV12-3 or TRBV12-4 combines with J gene TRBJ2-3; 7 bases map to TRBD1. J lost 4 bases, V lost 7 bases, and 11 bases had no gene match. CDR3 length: 15 residues. The CDR3 DNA reads as TGTGCCAGCACGTACGGGACAGCGCTTCCAGATACGCAGTATTTT. This sequence encodes CASTYGTALPDTQYF.

CDR3 sequence reads: CASGQTESYEQYF. In DNA form, the CDR3 reads TGTGCCAGCGGCCAGACTGAATCCTACGAGCAGTACTTC. The chain links TRBV25-1 to TRBJ2-7; no firm D call. The CDR3 runs 13 residues. V gave up 8 bases and J gave up 1 base, with 12 bases separating them. Germline CDR1 and CDR2: MGHDK and SYGVNS.

On this clonotype: The junction departs from germline at one end; a sequencing error may be responsible. The DNA of the CDR3 is TGTGCCAGCAGGGAAGACCTAAACCCATACAATGAGCAGTTCTTC. Encoded protein: CASREDLNPYNEQFF. The V call is TRBV2, the J call TRBJ2-1; D unresolved. Per the germline V gene, CDR1 is SNHLY and CDR2 is FYNNEI. CDR3 length equals 15 residues.